These 8 T cell receptor beta chains were all obtained from the same sample, sequenced in a study of T cells after somatic rescue of genetic block. The protocol was immunoSEQ multiplex PCR, while the TCRdb copy is restricted to in-frame clones and leaves out a portion. Here the sample spans around 8,100 clones, approximately 82% being singletons. What was sequenced was peripheral blood mononuclear cells (PBMCs). The origin of the receptors is a boy between 10 and 17 years old.

The J gene is TRBJ2-7, the V gene TRBV11-2, with D possibly matching TRBD2 (6 bases). Trimming took 1 base from V and 4 from J, leaving 14 bases between them. CDR1 and CDR2 from the germline V gene are SGHAT and FQNNGV. The CDR3 is 15 amino acids. The CDR3 DNA is TGTGCCAGCAGCTTAGGGGCGGGGAGCGGGTACGAGCAGTACTTC. Protein: CASSLGAGSGYEQYF.

V usage is TRBV9 and J usage is TRBJ1-2; 7 bases agree with TRBD1. Germline CDR1 SGDLS, CDR2 YYNGEE. The CDR3 extends over 15 amino acids. Trimming at V came to 0 bases and at J to 4 bases, leaving 6 bases not matched to a gene. CDR3 in DNA: TGTGCCAGCAGCGTAGGCCAGGGGGGTCCCTATGGCTACACCTTC. This codes for CASSVGQGGPYGYTF.

V usage is TRBV18 and J usage is TRBJ1-1, with 9 bases aligning to TRBD1. Per germline, CDR1 KGHSH and CDR2 LQKENI. This CDR3 is 14 amino acids long. With 4 bases clipped from V and 3 bases from J, the junction kept 3 bases outside the gene matches. CDR3 in amino acids: CASSLQGAHTEAFF. The CDR3 nucleotides read TGTGCCAGCTCACTACAGGGGGCCCACACTGAAGCTTTCTTT.

The V call is TRBV5-5, the J call TRBJ1-3; D remains ambiguous. The CDR3 extends over 15 amino acids. V lost 1 base and J 0 bases, leaving 8 bases between the germline ends. Germline-derived CDR1 and CDR2 are SGHKS and YYEKEE (reference sequence). The DNA of the CDR3 is TGTGCCAGCAGCTTGTTGGCAGCCTCTGGAAACACCATATATTTT. Encoded protein: CASSLLAASGNTIYF.

V and J are TRBV4-1 and TRBJ1-2; D may be TRBD1 (5 bases). The germline gives CDR1 MGHRA, CDR2 YSYEKL. This CDR3 comprises 13 residues. V dropped 1 base and J dropped 6 bases, with 9 bases sitting between them. CDR3 loop: CASSQVEGHGYTF. The CDR3 DNA sequence: TGCGCCAGCAGCCAAGTGGAGGGGCATGGCTACACCTTC.

This clone was recorded only once. This chain uses TRBV5-1 with TRBJ1-6; 8 nucleotides line up with TRBD1. The CDR3 extends over 15 amino acids. Losses at the gene ends were 2 bases for V and 10 bases for J; bases not matched to a gene: 8. CDR1 is SGHRS and CDR2 is YFSETQ in the germline V gene. The CDR3, as DNA: TGCGCCAGCAGCTTTCAGGGGGCGGGCGAATCACCCCTCCACTTT. It translates to CASSFQGAGESPLHF.

This sequence joins TRBV2 and TRBJ2-7; D call uncertain. Trimming shortened V by 7 bases and J by 0 bases, and 13 bases separated the two germline ends. Germline lookup yields CDR1 SNHLY and CDR2 FYNNEI. The CDR3 extends over 14 amino acids. Here the CDR3 reads CASKFALSSYEQYF. Here the CDR3 DNA reads TGTGCCAGCAAGTTTGCGCTAAGCTCCTACGAGCAGTACTTC.

This clone has only a few counts. V and J are TRBV13 and TRBJ2-1; D ambiguous. CDR1 and CDR2 from the germline V gene are PRHDT and FYEKMQ (reference sequence). This CDR3 has 13 amino acids. Trimming removed 0 bases at V and 6 bases at J, with 6 bases between. As DNA, the CDR3 is TGTGCCAGCAGCTTAGGCTACCGCAATGAGCAGTTCTTC. It is translated as CASSLGYRNEQFF.